This T cell receptor (beta chain) was observed in a study of blood T cell repertoires in COVID-19. Study information: Specimens from acute and convalescent COVID-19 originated in the United States, Italy and Spain. PBMCs, B-cell-depleted T cells, or T cells were the source of the cDNA or gDNA that made up the material.

All enrollees were roughly 18 to 90 years old and from approximately 24 US areas. Grouping used clinical history reported by participants in a survey and questionnaire. Some clones are missing from TCRdb's copy, which holds only in-frame ones; the method was immunoSEQ multiplex PCR. Among 200,000 to 250,000 clones listed, about four fifths were seen once. Per germline, CDR1 SGHRS and CDR2 YFSETQ. CDR3 length: 12 amino acids. Trimming left V 3 bases short and J 1 base short, with 4 bases between. The chain employs TRBV5-1 and TRBJ1-1; no clear D gene. Material: PBMCs or T cells enriched from blood (not recorded which). The sequence was collected from a woman aged 40 to 50 with acute COVID-19. The CDR3 DNA sequence: TGCGCCAGCAGCTCAGAGAACACTGAAGCTTTCTTT. It specifies CASSSENTEAFF.